The TCR beta chain under discussion was sequenced for a study of neurological immune-mediated disorders. CDR3 length: 15 residues. Germline CDR1 and CDR2: MNHEY and SVGEGT. Deletions cut 0 bases from V and 3 bases from J, with 9 bases between. TCRdb re-derived calls from the 5' RACE reads in MiXCR, one entry per CDR3 protein. The table shows tens of thousands of distinct CDR3 sequences, with around 10% occurring only once. The material sequenced was PBMCs. The rearrangement joins TRBV6-2 or TRBV6-3 to TRBJ2-1; D unclear. The receptor was isolated from a man aged 55 to 70 in good health. DNA of the CDR3: TGTGCCAGCAGTTACTCTGGATTATTCTACAATGAGCAGTTCTTC. It specifies CASSYSGLFYNEQFF.